The rows below give T cell receptor beta chains drawn from one sample of a study of response to subunit inactivated influenza vaccine. TCRdb analysed the RT-PCR reads with MiXCR anew, one entry per CDR3 protein. The table has hundreds of thousands of distinct CDR3 sequences, 12% to 15% seen once; the top ten hold less than 9%. The sample was PBMCs from blood, taken 14 to 15 days before vaccination. The receptors derive from a man between 50 and 59 years old who received an inactivated influenza vaccine. Both conserved end residues are part of each CDR3. The order of the fields is D gene, CDR3 length, V gene, clone size, J gene, CDR3 protein, CDR3 DNA. D genes are given only for firm matches. Rows may omit the clone size; those that give it use once, few, many or a size class.

d_call: TRBD1; cdr3_length: 17; v_call: TRBV5-1; clone_size: few; j_call: TRBJ1-1; cdr3_aa: CASSPGTGGLMNTEAFF; cdr3_nt: TGCGCCAGCAGCCCTGGGACAGGGGGCCTCATGAACACTGAAGCTTTCTTT
d_call: TRBD2; cdr3_length: 15; v_call: TRBV15; clone_size: few; j_call: TRBJ2-3; cdr3_aa: CATSRPSGGTDTQYF; cdr3_nt: TGTGCCACCAGCAGACCTAGCGGGGGGACAGATACGCAGTATTTT
d_call: NA; cdr3_length: 14; v_call: TRBV7-9; clone_size: few; j_call: TRBJ2-7; cdr3_aa: CASSLALKGREQYF; cdr3_nt: TGTGCCAGCAGCTTAGCACTAAAGGGACGCGAGCAGTACTTC
d_call: TRBD2; cdr3_length: 15; v_call: TRBV4-1; clone_size: NA; j_call: TRBJ2-5; cdr3_aa: CASSQDNGGKETQYF; cdr3_nt: TGCGCCAGCAGCCAAGATAACGGGGGGAAAGAGACCCAGTACTTC
d_call: NA; cdr3_length: 13; v_call: TRBV7-9; clone_size: NA; j_call: TRBJ2-7; cdr3_aa: CASSPPPTYEQYF; cdr3_nt: TGTGCCAGCAGCCCCCCTCCGACCTACGAGCAGTACTTC
d_call: NA; cdr3_length: 18; v_call: TRBV11-2; clone_size: few; j_call: TRBJ2-4; cdr3_aa: CASSLILLPGVAKNIQYF; cdr3_nt: TGTGCCAGCAGCTTAATTTTATTGCCAGGGGTTGCCAAAAACATTCAGTACTTC
d_call: NA; cdr3_length: 14; v_call: TRBV2; clone_size: few; j_call: TRBJ1-2; cdr3_aa: CASSEAAGNAGYTF; cdr3_nt: TGTGCCAGCAGTGAAGCGGCAGGGAACGCTGGCTACACCTTC
d_call: NA; cdr3_length: 14; v_call: TRBV4-2; clone_size: NA; j_call: TRBJ2-5; cdr3_aa: CASSLPGSQETQYF; cdr3_nt: TGTGCCAGCAGCCTCCCAGGCTCACAAGAGACCCAGTACTTC
d_call: NA; cdr3_length: 14; v_call: TRBV7-9; clone_size: few; j_call: TRBJ1-1; cdr3_aa: CASSLEKGNTEAFF; cdr3_nt: TGTGCCAGCAGCTTAGAGAAGGGGAATACTGAAGCTTTCTTT
d_call: NA; cdr3_length: 13; v_call: TRBV28; clone_size: NA; j_call: TRBJ1-2; cdr3_aa: CASSPGLGYGYTF; cdr3_nt: TGTGCCAGCAGTCCAGGGTTAGGCTATGGCTACACCTTC
d_call: TRBD1; cdr3_length: 16; v_call: TRBV29-1; clone_size: few; j_call: TRBJ2-5; cdr3_aa: CSVERPGQGAKETQYF; cdr3_nt: TGCAGCGTTGAGAGACCGGGACAGGGGGCGAAAGAGACCCAGTACTTC
d_call: NA; cdr3_length: 14; v_call: TRBV9; clone_size: many; j_call: TRBJ2-3; cdr3_aa: CASSVGTVTDTQYF; cdr3_nt: TGTGCCAGCAGCGTCGGGACCGTCACAGATACGCAGTATTTT
d_call: TRBD2; cdr3_length: 13; v_call: TRBV6-1; clone_size: NA; j_call: TRBJ2-7; cdr3_aa: CAQGLASIYEQYF; cdr3_nt: TGTGCCCAGGGACTAGCCTCGATCTACGAGCAGTACTTC
d_call: NA; cdr3_length: 18; v_call: TRBV21-1; clone_size: few; j_call: TRBJ1-3; cdr3_aa: CASRPTPPGQDSGNTIYF; cdr3_nt: TGTGCCAGCAGGCCCACCCCCCCGGGACAGGACTCTGGAAACACCATATATTTT
d_call: NA; cdr3_length: 12; v_call: TRBV19; clone_size: NA; j_call: TRBJ1-1; cdr3_aa: CASCDWNTEAFF; cdr3_nt: TGTGCCAGTTGCGATTGGAACACTGAAGCTTTCTTT
d_call: TRBD1; cdr3_length: 14; v_call: TRBV7-8; clone_size: NA; j_call: TRBJ2-1; cdr3_aa: CASSQTGTGEEQFF; cdr3_nt: TGTGCCAGCAGCCAAACCGGGACAGGAGAGGAGCAGTTCTTC
d_call: TRBD1; cdr3_length: 15; v_call: TRBV7-6; clone_size: NA; j_call: TRBJ2-2; cdr3_aa: CASSSPQGGSGELFF; cdr3_nt: TGTGCCAGCAGCTCACCACAGGGGGGTAGCGGGGAGCTGTTTTTT
d_call: TRBD1; cdr3_length: 15; v_call: TRBV27; clone_size: many; j_call: TRBJ2-7; cdr3_aa: CASSGVGTGAYEQYF; cdr3_nt: TGTGCCAGCAGTGGGGTTGGGACAGGGGCCTACGAGCAGTACTTC
d_call: NA; cdr3_length: 15; v_call: TRBV27; clone_size: few; j_call: TRBJ2-1; cdr3_aa: CASSFIPFSYNEQFF; cdr3_nt: TGTGCCAGCAGTTTCATCCCTTTCTCCTACAATGAGCAGTTCTTC
d_call: TRBD2; cdr3_length: 14; v_call: TRBV10-3; clone_size: NA; j_call: TRBJ2-1; cdr3_aa: CAIARGLAGIEQFF; cdr3_nt: TGTGCCATCGCCCGGGGACTAGCGGGAATTGAGCAGTTCTTC
d_call: TRBD1; cdr3_length: 19; v_call: TRBV3-1; clone_size: few; j_call: TRBJ2-2; cdr3_aa: CASSPNPGTGGANTGELFF; cdr3_nt: TGTGCCAGCAGCCCGAATCCCGGGACAGGGGGCGCGAACACCGGGGAGCTGTTTTTT
d_call: NA; cdr3_length: 15; v_call: TRBV5-6; clone_size: NA; j_call: TRBJ2-7; cdr3_aa: CASSLAGTVGDEQYF; cdr3_nt: TGTGCCAGCAGCTTGGCCGGGACTGTCGGGGACGAGCAGTACTTC
d_call: TRBD1; cdr3_length: 15; v_call: TRBV6-5; clone_size: NA; j_call: TRBJ2-1; cdr3_aa: CASSWYRGTHNEQFF; cdr3_nt: TGTGCCAGCAGTTGGTACAGGGGAACACACAATGAGCAGTTCTTC
d_call: TRBD1; cdr3_length: 13; v_call: TRBV5-1; clone_size: NA; j_call: TRBJ2-1; cdr3_aa: CASSPDRDTEQFF; cdr3_nt: TGCGCCAGCAGCCCGGACAGGGACACTGAGCAGTTCTTC
d_call: TRBD1; cdr3_length: 14; v_call: TRBV7-2; clone_size: many; j_call: TRBJ2-3; cdr3_aa: CASRMTGIKDTQYF; cdr3_nt: TGTGCCAGCAGGATGACAGGGATTAAGGATACGCAGTATTTT
d_call: NA; cdr3_length: 15; v_call: TRBV6-2/TRBV6-3; clone_size: NA; j_call: TRBJ2-2; cdr3_aa: CASSYSFDGAGELFF; cdr3_nt: TGTGCCAGCAGTTACTCGTTTGACGGGGCCGGGGAGCTGTTTTTT
d_call: TRBD2; cdr3_length: 14; v_call: TRBV20-1; clone_size: NA; j_call: TRBJ2-7; cdr3_aa: CSAVGTSGGYEQYF; cdr3_nt: TGCAGTGCCGTGGGGACTAGCGGTGGCTACGAGCAGTACTTC
d_call: NA; cdr3_length: 16; v_call: TRBV7-6; clone_size: few; j_call: TRBJ2-7; cdr3_aa: CASSLEPGGRGYEQYF; cdr3_nt: TGTGCCAGCAGCTTGGAACCGGGCGGCAGGGGCTACGAGCAGTACTTC
d_call: TRBD2; cdr3_length: 18; v_call: TRBV11-2; clone_size: NA; j_call: TRBJ2-1; cdr3_aa: CASSAGVSGEYSYNEQFF; cdr3_nt: TGTGCCAGCAGCGCGGGGGTTAGCGGGGAGTACTCCTACAATGAGCAGTTCTTC
d_call: NA; cdr3_length: 15; v_call: TRBV3-1; clone_size: NA; j_call: TRBJ2-2; cdr3_aa: CASSPRKLNTGELFF; cdr3_nt: TGTGCCAGCAGCCCCAGAAAATTGAACACCGGGGAGCTGTTTTTT
d_call: NA; cdr3_length: 14; v_call: TRBV29-1; clone_size: NA; j_call: TRBJ2-5; cdr3_aa: CSAAGGSLGETQYF; cdr3_nt: TGCAGCGCCGCAGGGGGGAGCCTCGGTGAGACCCAGTACTTC
d_call: NA; cdr3_length: 16; v_call: TRBV4-3; clone_size: NA; j_call: TRBJ2-1; cdr3_aa: CASSQDRDGSYNEQFF; cdr3_nt: TGCGCCAGCAGCCAAGACCGGGACGGCTCCTACAATGAGCAGTTCTTC
d_call: NA; cdr3_length: 16; v_call: TRBV11-2; clone_size: few; j_call: TRBJ2-1; cdr3_aa: CASSLVQRAPGNEQFF; cdr3_nt: TGTGCCAGCAGCTTAGTACAGCGGGCCCCCGGCAATGAGCAGTTCTTC
d_call: TRBD2; cdr3_length: 16; v_call: TRBV15; clone_size: few; j_call: TRBJ2-3; cdr3_aa: CATSRDAASGSDTQYF; cdr3_nt: TGTGCCACCAGCAGAGATGCGGCTAGCGGGTCCGATACGCAGTATTTT
d_call: TRBD2; cdr3_length: 17; v_call: TRBV9; clone_size: NA; j_call: TRBJ2-1; cdr3_aa: CASSAGGAGSTYNEQFF; cdr3_nt: TGTGCCAGCAGCGCGGGGGGAGCGGGAAGCACCTACAATGAGCAGTTCTTC
d_call: TRBD1; cdr3_length: 13; v_call: TRBV5-1; clone_size: few; j_call: TRBJ1-1; cdr3_aa: CASSWGDRGEAFF; cdr3_nt: TGCGCCAGCAGCTGGGGGGACAGGGGTGAAGCTTTCTTT
d_call: NA; cdr3_length: 15; v_call: TRBV28; clone_size: NA; j_call: TRBJ2-3; cdr3_aa: CASSLVAGAGDTQYF; cdr3_nt: TGTGCCAGCAGTTTAGTCGCGGGGGCCGGCGATACGCAGTATTTT
d_call: NA; cdr3_length: 13; v_call: TRBV20-1; clone_size: NA; j_call: TRBJ2-7; cdr3_aa: CSARDGRVYEQYF; cdr3_nt: TGCAGTGCTAGAGATGGCAGGGTCTACGAGCAGTACTTC
d_call: TRBD2; cdr3_length: 14; v_call: TRBV6-2/TRBV6-3; clone_size: few; j_call: TRBJ2-1; cdr3_aa: CASSPTSLANEQFF; cdr3_nt: TGTGCCAGCAGTCCGACTAGCTTGGCCAATGAGCAGTTCTTC
d_call: NA; cdr3_length: 15; v_call: TRBV24-1; clone_size: NA; j_call: TRBJ2-5; cdr3_aa: CATGSLFGGQETQYF; cdr3_nt: TGTGCCACCGGAAGCCTCTTCGGGGGCCAAGAGACCCAGTACTTC
d_call: TRBD2; cdr3_length: 15; v_call: TRBV15; clone_size: NA; j_call: TRBJ2-1; cdr3_aa: CATRKGVAGGSEQFF; cdr3_nt: TGTGCCACCCGGAAAGGGGTAGCGGGAGGGAGTGAGCAGTTCTTC
d_call: NA; cdr3_length: 13; v_call: TRBV20-1; clone_size: many; j_call: TRBJ1-5; cdr3_aa: CSATRGGNQPQHF; cdr3_nt: TGCAGTGCTACCCGGGGGGGTAATCAGCCCCAGCATTTT
d_call: NA; cdr3_length: 15; v_call: TRBV14; clone_size: few; j_call: TRBJ2-3; cdr3_aa: CASSQARGFTDTQYF; cdr3_nt: TGTGCCAGCAGCCAAGCCCGGGGCTTCACAGATACGCAGTATTTT